One TCR beta chain is described in this entry. This sample stems from a study of blood T cell repertoires in COVID-19. Turning to the study itself: The cDNA or gDNA used as material had been derived from T cells, B-cell-depleted T cells, or PBMCs.

The authors' processing: From reference gene primer amplification, estimates of nucleated cell counts were derived. Clones were sequenced by immunoSEQ multiplex PCR, and TCRdb holds only the in-frame ones, with some missing. The V and J calls and clone size are taken from that table; D and trimming were inferred from the DNA. Seen here are about 170,000 clones, almost 85% observed once, and the top ten hold over 20%. CDR3 length: 14 residues. V shed 4 bases, J shed 6 bases, and the junction held 7 bases outside the gene matches. In germline, CDR1 is SGHNT, CDR2 YYREEE (reference sequence). The source material was peripheral blood. This sequence joins TRBV5-4 and TRBJ2-4, with 7 positions matching TRBD2. This clonotype originated in a woman of 80 years or more with acute or convalescent COVID-19. The CDR3 spells CASSPGRGANIQYF. The CDR3 DNA sequence: TGTGCCAGCAGCCCTGGGAGGGGAGCAAACATTCAGTACTTC.